The 15 T cell receptor beta chains below all came from one sample that was sequenced in a study of blood T cells in healthy people across ages. Together with a sample-barcoded 5' primer, a J-beta primer mix was included in a second PCR lasting roughly 6 to 12 cycles. One entry per CDR3 protein results from TCRdb running MiXCR on the 5' RACE reads. The sample has some 920,000 distinct CDR3 sequences, 45% to 60% seen once. Sequencing was carried out using blood. The source is a woman aged 60-75 years in good health.

The chain couples TRBV27 to TRBJ2-4; D unclear. The CDR3 extends over 14 amino acids. V lost 4 bases and J 0 bases, leaving 7 bases between the germline ends. From germline, CDR1 is MNHEY and CDR2 SMNVEV (reference sequence). CDR3 in amino acids: CASSSMVAKNIQYF. The DNA of the CDR3 is TGTGCCAGCAGTTCCATGGTAGCCAAAAACATTCAGTACTTC.

Only a few counts were recorded for this clonotype. The chain carries TRBV11-2 and TRBJ1-5, with D hard to call. V lost 5 bases and J 5 bases, leaving 10 bases between the germline ends. This CDR3 has 13 residues. Germline CDR1 and CDR2: SGHAT and FQNNGV. CDR3 region: CASSQDADQPQHF. The CDR3, as DNA: TGTGCCAGCAGCCAGGACGCGGATCAGCCCCAGCATTTT. The full variable domain, in which reference TRBV11-2 and TRBJ1-5 provide the parts outside the CDR3, is EAGVAQSPRYKIIEKRQSVAFWCNPISGHATLYWYQQILGQGPKLLIQFQNNGVVDDSQLPKDRFSAERLKGVDSTLKIQPAKLEDSAVYLCASSQDADQPQHFGDGTRLSIL.

This clonotype was seen a few times. The CDR3 loop is CASSQDPGGGGHEQYF. The CDR3 bases are TGTGCCAGCAGCCAAGATCCAGGGGGAGGCGGGCACGAGCAGTACTTC. The gene calls are TRBV14 and TRBJ2-7; a possible D gene is TRBD1 (7 bases). V was cut by 0 bases and J by 5 bases, with 17 bases left in between. Per the germline V gene, CDR1 is SGHDN and CDR2 is FVKESK. The CDR3 totals 16 residues.

The rearrangement links TRBV14 to TRBJ2-7; 11 nucleotides line up with TRBD2. J was trimmed by 4 bases and V by 0 bases; bases with no gene match: 14. Germline CDR1 is SGHDN and CDR2 is FVKESK. There are 19 residues in the CDR3. CDR3 loop: CASSQDGARNTSGSYEQYF. The CDR3 DNA is TGTGCCAGCAGCCAAGATGGGGCCCGGAATACTAGCGGGAGTTACGAGCAGTACTTC.

V is TRBV5-6 and J is TRBJ2-3; possible D gene TRBD1, 5 bases. This CDR3 contains 15 residues. V was pared by 4 bases and J by 1 base, with 13 bases between. Germline V lookup: CDR1 SGHDT, CDR2 YYEEEE. The CDR3 DNA sequence: TGTGCCAGCAGCCGCAGGGTAGGGGGCACAGATACGCAGTATTTT. Encoded protein: CASSRRVGGTDTQYF. Supplemented by reference TRBV5-6 and TRBJ2-3, the full variable domain reads DAGVTQSPTHLIKTRGQQVTLRCSPKSGHDTVSWYQQALGQGPQFIFQYYEEEERQRGNFPDRFSGHQFPNYSSELNVNALLLGDSALYLCASSRRVGGTDTQYFGPGTRLTVL.

V and J are TRBV7-3 and TRBJ2-4; D is unclear. The J call may not be correct, given that the DNA end is closer to TRBJ2-7. The germline CDR1 and CDR2 sequences are SGHTA and FQGTGA. CDR3 length: 16 amino acids. The CDR3 region is CASSLNPIFVASEQYF. The CDR3 DNA reads as TGTGCCAGCAGCTTAAATCCAATTTTTGTCGCGAGCGAGCAGTACTTC.

This chain uses TRBV2 with TRBJ1-2, with 7 bases lining up with TRBD1. J was trimmed by 4 bases and V by 4 bases; bases with no gene match: 6. Per germline, CDR1 SNHLY and CDR2 FYNNEI. The CDR3 loop spans 14 amino acids. The DNA of the CDR3 is TGTGCCAGCAGTGTTGCAGGGGGTAGCTATGGCTACACCTTC. Translated, it gives CASSVAGGSYGYTF.

V is TRBV7-9 and J is TRBJ2-1; TRBD1 is a possible D gene (5 bases). The ends were cut back, 5 bases at V and 7 bases at J, with 18 bases in the middle. CDR3 length equals 15 residues. Looked up from germline, CDR1 is SEHNR and CDR2 is FQNEAQ (reference sequence). The DNA of the CDR3 is TGTGCCAGCAGCCCACTACTGGCAGGGTTAAATGAGCAGTTCTTC. Translating gives CASSPLLAGLNEQFF.

This clonotype occurred a few times. The chain couples TRBV27 to TRBJ2-3, with D unclear. The CDR3 contains 14 residues. The V gene lost 4 bases and the J gene lost 8 bases, with 16 bases spanning the gap. Germline V gene sequence: CDR1 MNHEY, CDR2 SMNVEV (reference sequence). The CDR3 bases are TGTGCCAGCAGTTCGACTTTTCCCTACTCTACGCAGTATTTT. Translating it yields CASSSTFPYSTQYF.

The CDR3 DNA is TGTGCCTGGAATCGGGGGAGGGAGACCCAGTACTTC. Protein sequence: CAWNRGRETQYF. This chain joins TRBV30 and TRBJ2-7; tentatively, D is TRBD2 (6 bases). The J call is doubtful: the DNA matches TRBJ2-5 better. Germline CDR1 is GTSNPN and CDR2 is SVGIG (reference sequence). CDR3 length equals 12 residues.

V is TRBV20-1 and J is TRBJ2-1, with 7 nucleotides matching TRBD2. V was pared by 5 bases and J by 6 bases, with 10 bases of the junction left unmatched. Per the germline V gene, CDR1 is DFQATT and CDR2 is SNEGSKA (reference sequence). There are 14 residues in the CDR3. CDR3: CSAFPWGGGNEQFF. The CDR3 bases are TGCAGTGCTTTCCCGTGGGGGGGGGGCAATGAGCAGTTCTTC.

CDR3 DNA: TGTGCCAGCACTGGAGGGAATACGCAGTATTTT. This sequence encodes CASTGGNTQYF. The chain joins TRBV12-3 or TRBV12-4 to TRBJ2-3; possibly TRBD2 for D (6 bases). The CDR3 runs to 11 residues. The V end was cut by 7 bases, the J end by 7 bases, with 9 bases between.

The chain links TRBV6-5 to TRBJ2-5; tentative D call: TRBD1 (6 bases). V was cut by 2 bases and J by 6 bases, with 10 bases left in between. The germline V gene has CDR1 MNHEY and CDR2 SVGAGI. This CDR3 comprises 13 residues. Here the CDR3 reads CASSYVRGKTQYF. The CDR3 nucleotides are TGTGCCAGCAGTTACGTTAGGGGGAAGACCCAGTACTTC.

With regard to this clonotype: Germline is not matched at one junction end, which may reflect a read error. The gene calls are TRBV29-1 and TRBJ2-5, with no clear D. The CDR3 runs to 15 residues. Germline lookup yields CDR1 SQVTM and CDR2 ANQGSEA. CDR3 DNA sequence: TGCGGCGTTGAAGACCCGGTCGGGTTCCAAGAGACCCAGTACTTC. Residues: CGVEDPVGFQETQYF.

The V call is TRBV12-3 or TRBV12-4, the J call TRBJ1-5; D is uncertain. The CDR3 has 16 residues. The V and J ends lost 2 bases and 4 bases respectively, with 15 bases between them. DNA of the CDR3: TGTGCCAGCAGTTTACAGGTCAGCTCAATAAATCAGCCCCAGCATTTT. It translates to CASSLQVSSINQPQHF.